This entry concerns a single TCR beta chain. The data stem from a study of T cell changes during pregnancy in multiple sclerosis. Germline values: CDR1 SGHTA, CDR2 FQGNSA. This CDR3 has 16 residues. V lost 2 bases and J 4 bases, leaving 15 bases between the germline ends. Only in-frame clones appear in the TCRdb table, and some are missing; sequencing was by immunoSEQ multiplex PCR. The sample comprises some 74,000 clones, 85% to 95% of which are singletons, and less than 2.5% rests with the top ten. The starting material was peripheral blood, obtained before pregnancy. The TCR originated in a female donor with multiple sclerosis, enrolled in a pregnancy study. V and J are TRBV7-2 and TRBJ2-1, with a weak D call TRBD2 (5 bases). The CDR3 loop reads CASSLSPVGGYNEQFF. Written as DNA, the CDR3 is TGTGCCAGCAGCTTAAGTCCGGTAGGCGGGTACAATGAGCAGTTCTTC.